This T cell receptor beta chain was captured by sequencing in a study of blood T cell repertoires in COVID-19. About the study: The samples span acute and convalescent COVID-19 from the United States, Italy and Spain. Sample material is recorded as cDNA or gDNA derived from T cells, B-cell-depleted T cells, or PBMCs.

V dropped 3 bases and J dropped 5; count of bases not matched to a gene: 9. Germline-derived CDR1 and CDR2 are KGHSH and LQKENI. The CDR3 totals 16 residues. Per the original methods: Scientists estimated how many nucleated cells there were by amplifying reference gene primers. Data came from immunoSEQ multiplex PCR; TCRdb stores just in-frame clones and leaves some out. That table supplies the V and J calls and clone size; D and trimming were determined from the DNA. The repertoire holds around 700,000 clones, with more than 80% as singletons. This clone has just one count. The TCR originated in a woman aged 18-29 years with acute or convalescent COVID-19. The V and J genes are TRBV18 and TRBJ2-3, with 9 bases matching TRBD2. Sequencing was done on a sample of peripheral blood. The DNA for the CDR3 is TGTGCCAGCTCACCGTCTCGCGGGGGGGCGGGAGATACGCAGTATTTT. Amino acids: CASSPSRGGAGDTQYF.